Below, 25 T cell receptor beta chains from the same sample are listed, as sequenced in a study of T cells in Graves' hyperthyroidism and ophthalmopathy. The investigators amplified TCR beta CDR3 regions from RNA transcripts. Carried out on the TCR CDR3, a first-round RT-PCR used the HTBI primer set. MiXCR was run by TCRdb on the multiplex PCR reads, yielding one entry per CDR3 protein. The sample holds a few hundred thousand distinct CDR3 sequences; 14% are singletons and the top ten take roughly 5.7%. The sample was blood. The receptors stem from a woman between 25 and 40 years old with Graves' hyperthyroidism that later progressed to Graves' ophthalmopathy.

This clonotype was observed many times. The V gene is TRBV7-8, the J gene TRBJ2-5; D is unresolved. Germline loops: CDR1 SGHVS, CDR2 FQNEAQ. The CDR3 sequence is 15 residues long. Trimming left V 1 base short and J 0 bases short, with 9 bases between. CDR3 nucleotides: TGTGCCAGCAGCTTAGTGGCCACACACCAAGAGACCCAGTACTTC. Translated: CASSLVATHQETQYF.

The sample holds many counts of this clonotype. The rearrangement uses TRBV7-9 and TRBJ2-7; D not resolved. The length of the CDR3 is 13 residues. Germline assignment: CDR1 SEHNR and CDR2 FQNEAQ (reference sequence). V lost 3 bases, J lost 5 bases, and 11 bases lay in between. For the CDR3, the DNA is TGTGCCAGCAGCTTTCTTCATGGTCACGAGCAGTACTTC. It codes for CASSFLHGHEQYF.

The V gene is TRBV7-6, the J gene TRBJ2-7, with a tentative D call TRBD1 (6 bases). V dropped 6 bases and J dropped 5 bases, with 14 bases sitting between them. Germline V gene sequence: CDR1 SGHVS, CDR2 FNYEAQ. The CDR3 loop spans 13 amino acids. DNA for the CDR3: TGTGCCAGCAGTTTGCAGGGGCTTAACGAGCAGTACTTC. Its translation is CASSLQGLNEQYF.

The sample holds many counts of this clonotype. The chain uses TRBV27 and TRBJ2-6; 11 bases map to TRBD1. V was pared by 4 bases and J by 3 bases, with 8 bases of the junction left unmatched. The CDR3 is 18 residues long. CDR1 and CDR2 from the germline V gene are MNHEY and SMNVEV (reference sequence). CDR3 sequence (DNA): TGTGCCAGCAGTTCTCCGGGACAGGGGGATTATGGGGCCAACGTCCTGACTTTC. Its translation is CASSSPGQGDYGANVLTF.

The rearrangement joins TRBV6-9 to TRBJ2-7; D is perhaps TRBD1 (6 bases). Germline V gene lookup returns CDR1 MNHGY and CDR2 SVAAGI. The CDR3 totals 12 residues. V was trimmed by 7 bases and J by 4 bases, leaving 11 bases between them. The CDR3 reads CASITGNYEQYF. In DNA, the CDR3 is TGTGCCAGCATAACAGGGAATTACGAGCAGTACTTC.

This clonotype was seen ten or more times. The rearrangement joins TRBV10-3 to TRBJ2-3; perhaps TRBD2 as D (5 bases). Germline-derived CDR1 and CDR2 are ENHRY and SYGVKD. The germline V and J ends were trimmed by 8 bases and 0 bases, with 15 bases remaining between them. The CDR3 runs 15 residues. CDR3 in DNA: TGTGCCATCCGGGATGTCGGAACTAGCACAGATACGCAGTATTTT. It is translated as CAIRDVGTSTDTQYF.

This clonotype has at least ten counts. The chain recombines TRBV2 with TRBJ1-6; the D gene is possibly TRBD1 (6 bases). V was pared by 4 bases and J by 6 bases, with 10 bases between. Germline V gene data show CDR1 as SNHLY and CDR2 as FYNNEI. The CDR3 has 14 residues. The CDR3 sequence is CASSGGGLNSPLHF. CDR3 in DNA: TGTGCCAGCAGTGGGGGGGGCCTTAATTCACCCCTCCACTTT.

This clonotype was detected only a few times. The chain uses TRBV3-1 and TRBJ1-1; no clear D gene. The V end was cut by 0 bases, the J end by 7 bases, with 9 bases between. CDR1 is LGHDT and CDR2 is YNNKEL in the germline V gene (reference sequence). CDR3 length: 13 residues. The CDR3 region is CASSQEAYSEAFF. The CDR3 DNA sequence: TGTGCCAGCAGCCAAGAGGCGTATAGTGAAGCTTTCTTT.

On this clonotype itself: A much larger clonotype is one base distant, so this may be a read error. The genes are TRBV3-2 and TRBJ2-5; the table calls TRBD2, which could not be checked here. TRBV3-2 is flagged as a pseudogene. This CDR3 has 15 residues. The CDR3 DNA sequence: TGTGCCAGCAGCCCAAGCGGGAGGGACTGGGAGACCCAGTACTTC. Protein sequence: CASSPSGRDWETQYF.

This clonotype showed up many times. This chain links TRBV7-9 with TRBJ2-7, with D perhaps TRBD1 (7 bases). Germline CDR1 is SEHNR and CDR2 is FQNEAQ (reference sequence). CDR3 length: 18 amino acids. The V gene lost 1 base and the J gene lost 5 bases, with 24 bases spanning the gap. The CDR3 protein is CASSLVRGKGAAGNEQYF. CDR3 DNA: TGTGCCAGCAGCTTAGTCCGGGGCAAGGGGGCCGCGGGAAACGAGCAGTACTTC.

The rearrangement links TRBV14 to TRBJ1-2, with 9 positions matching TRBD1. Germline-derived CDR1 and CDR2 are SGHDN and FVKESK. Trimming removed 4 bases from V and 8 bases from J; junction bases left unmatched: 8. This CDR3 region has 14 residues. The CDR3 DNA sequence: TGTGCCAGCAGCCCTTACAGGGGGCATAGGGGCTACACCTTC. As protein: CASSPYRGHRGYTF.

The rearrangement uses TRBV6-7 and TRBJ2-3; D is undetermined. TRBV6-7 is recorded as an ORF, its role being uncertain. This CDR3 is built from 11 residues. The CDR3 bases are TGTGGAGACGGTTATCCAGATACGCAGTATTTT. This translates into CGDGYPDTQYF.

The rearrangement uses TRBV19 and TRBJ1-6; unclear D gene. The length of the CDR3 is 14 residues. Trimming stripped 6 bases from V and 7 bases from J, with 13 bases between. CDR1 and CDR2 from the germline V gene are LNHDA and SQIVND (reference sequence). The CDR3 sequence: CASSLPPTNSPLHF. CDR3 sequence (DNA): TGTGCCAGTAGCCTACCCCCGACCAATTCACCCCTCCACTTT.

This clonotype was detected a few times. CDR3 DNA: TGTGCCACCAGCATATCCGGGACAGGGGGCGCGCAGCCCCAGCATTTT. Translating gives CATSISGTGGAQPQHF. The V call is TRBV15, the J call TRBJ1-5, with TRBD1 identical over 12 bases. V was clipped by 4 bases and J by 7 bases; unmatched bases: 8. In germline, CDR1 is LNHNV, CDR2 YYDKDF (reference sequence). This CDR3 is 16 amino acids long. The full variable domain, completed using reference TRBV15 and TRBJ1-5, is DAMVIQNPRYQVTQFGKPVTLSCSQTLNHNVMYWYQQKSSQAPKLLFHYYDKDFNNEADTPDNFQSRRPNTSFCFLDIRSPGLGDTAMYLCATSISGTGGAQPQHFGDGTRLSIL.

This clonotype was found a few times. This rearrangement joins TRBV5-4 to TRBJ1-1, with a tentative D call TRBD1 (5 bases). The CDR3 is 15 residues long. V was shortened by 4 bases and J by 3 bases, with 16 bases between the two germline ends. Germline CDR1 SGHNT, CDR2 YYREEE (reference sequence). The CDR3 DNA follows: TGTGCCAGCAGCCCAGAAGGGACGGGGGACACTGAAGCTTTCTTT. This sequence encodes CASSPEGTGDTEAFF. Based on the CDR3 plus reference TRBV5-4 and TRBJ1-1, the full variable domain is ETGVTQSPTHLIKTRGQQVTLRCSSQSGHNTVSWYQQALGQGPQFIFQYYREEENGRGNFPPRFSGLQFPNYSSELNVNALELDDSALYLCASSPEGTGDTEAFFGQGTRLTVV.

This clonotype turned up a few times. V is TRBV20-1 and J is TRBJ2-5, with D possibly being TRBD1 (7 bases). Trimming shortened V by 3 bases and J by 2 bases, and 13 bases separated the two germline ends. The length of the CDR3 is 14 residues. Germline V gives CDR1 DFQATT, CDR2 SNEGSKA (reference sequence). CDR3 nucleotide sequence: TGCAGTGCTAGCCCAGGGGGGAGACAAGAGACCCAGTACTTC. This sequence encodes CSASPGGRQETQYF.

In this sample, this clonotype turned up many times. The chain uses TRBV20-1 and TRBJ2-4, with 13 bases fitting TRBD2. The CDR3 has 13 residues. The germline gives CDR1 DFQATT, CDR2 SNEGSKA (reference sequence). The V segment lost 7 bases and the J segment 12 bases; nucleotides outside the gene matches: 9. The CDR3 loop reads CSGATSGGGPQYF. CDR3 DNA: TGCAGTGGAGCCACTAGCGGGGGGGGTCCTCAGTACTTC.

This clonotype was counted many times. The chain has TRBV27 and TRBJ1-2; weak D call: TRBD1 (6 bases). The V and J ends lost 3 bases and 6 bases respectively, with 20 bases between them. CDR1 MNHEY and CDR2 SMNVEV come from the germline V gene (reference sequence). The CDR3 spans 16 residues. The DNA for the CDR3 is TGTGCCAGCAGTTTCGGGAGTGGGGGGCGTCTAGATGGCTACACCTTC. It specifies CASSFGSGGRLDGYTF.

This clonotype came up many times. The chain recombines TRBV9 with TRBJ2-7; either TRBD1 or TRBD2 may supply D (5 bases each). The germline V and J ends were trimmed by 8 bases and 3 bases, with 27 bases remaining between them. The CDR3 covers 17 residues. The germline V gene has CDR1 SGDLS and CDR2 YYNGEE. The CDR3 region is CASGGRDLRIPNYEQYF. CDR3 bases: TGTGCCAGTGGAGGACGGGACCTGCGTATTCCGAACTACGAGCAGTACTTC.

This clonotype was recorded many times. The genes are TRBV6-2 or TRBV6-3 and TRBJ2-1; unclear D gene. The CDR3 length is 13 residues. Germline CDR1 and CDR2: MNHEY and SVGEGT. V dropped 4 bases and J dropped 11 bases, with 15 bases sitting between them. The CDR3 coding sequence is TGTGCCAGCAGTTTTATAACTACGAGACAGCAGTTCTTC. It specifies CASSFITTRQQFF.

The rearrangement links TRBV3-1 to TRBJ1-3, with a tentative D call TRBD1 (6 bases). The CDR3 consists of 15 residues. The V end was cut by 4 bases, the J end by 4 bases, with 14 bases between. Germline V lookup: CDR1 LGHDT, CDR2 YNNKEL (reference sequence). DNA of the CDR3: TGTGCCAGCAGCCCCTCTTGGGGGCCCGGAAACACCATATATTTT. It is translated as CASSPSWGPGNTIYF.

This clonotype was found many times. CDR3 coding DNA: TGCGCCAGCAGCTTGGAGCGGAGGGGAGAGACCCAGTACTTC. Its protein product is CASSLERRGETQYF. The rearrangement joins TRBV5-1 to TRBJ2-5, with D maybe TRBD2 (6 bases). This CDR3 contains 14 residues. From germline, CDR1 is SGHRS and CDR2 YFSETQ. V was trimmed by 0 bases and J by 4 bases, leaving 10 bases between them.

This chain connects TRBV5-1 to TRBJ2-3; no clear D. The CDR3 has 13 amino acids. Germline loops: CDR1 SGHRS, CDR2 YFSETQ. The V end lost 2 bases, the J end lost 2 bases, and 6 bases lay between the germline ends. The CDR3, as DNA: TGCGCCAGCAGCTTTGATCTCACAGATACGCAGTATTTT. Its translation is CASSFDLTDTQYF.

This clonotype was counted many times. The rearrangement uses TRBV20-1 and TRBJ2-2; D gene uncertain. This CDR3 is 12 amino acids long. Germline loops: CDR1 DFQATT, CDR2 SNEGSKA (reference sequence). Trimming removed 6 bases at V and 4 bases at J, with 9 bases between. The CDR3 DNA reads TGCAGTGCCCCCTATTTCACCGGGGAGCTGTTTTTT. Its translation: CSAPYFTGELFF.

This clonotype showed up just a few times. The chain links TRBV19 to TRBJ2-7; 11 bases are a match to TRBD2. This CDR3 spans 14 amino acids. Trimming cost V 7 bases and J 3 bases; bases outside gene matches: 5. Germline-derived CDR1 and CDR2 are LNHDA and SQIVND (reference sequence). CDR3 sequence: CASMGLADSYEQYF. DNA for the CDR3: TGTGCCAGTATGGGACTAGCGGACAGCTACGAGCAGTACTTC.